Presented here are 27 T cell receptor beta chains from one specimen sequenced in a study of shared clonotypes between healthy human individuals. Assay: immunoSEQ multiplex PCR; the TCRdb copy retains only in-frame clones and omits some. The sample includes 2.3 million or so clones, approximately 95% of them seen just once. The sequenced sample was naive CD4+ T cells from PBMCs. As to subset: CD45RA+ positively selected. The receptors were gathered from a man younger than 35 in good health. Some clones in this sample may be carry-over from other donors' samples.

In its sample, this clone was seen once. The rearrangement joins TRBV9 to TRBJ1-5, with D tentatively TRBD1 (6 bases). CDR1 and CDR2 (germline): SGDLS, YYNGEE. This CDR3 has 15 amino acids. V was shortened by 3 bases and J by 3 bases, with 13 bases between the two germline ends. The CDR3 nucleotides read TGTGCCAGCAGCGCCTCTGGACAGTCCAATCAGCCCCAGCATTTT. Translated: CASSASGQSNQPQHF.

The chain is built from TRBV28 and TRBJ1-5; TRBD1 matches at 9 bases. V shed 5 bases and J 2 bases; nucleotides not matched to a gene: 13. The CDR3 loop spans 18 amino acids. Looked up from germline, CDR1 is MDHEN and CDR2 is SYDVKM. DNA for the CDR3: TGTGCCAGCAGTCTACCCACAGGGGGCGGCGGGGGCAATCAGCCCCAGCATTTT. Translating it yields CASSLPTGGGGGNQPQHF.

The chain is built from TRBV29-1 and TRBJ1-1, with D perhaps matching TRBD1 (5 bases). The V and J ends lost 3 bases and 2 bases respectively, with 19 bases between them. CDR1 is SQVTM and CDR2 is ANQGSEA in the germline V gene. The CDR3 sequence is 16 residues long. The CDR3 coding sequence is TGCAGCGTTGAGAACATGCGGACGGGGCTTAACACTGAAGCTTTCTTT. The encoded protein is CSVENMRTGLNTEAFF.

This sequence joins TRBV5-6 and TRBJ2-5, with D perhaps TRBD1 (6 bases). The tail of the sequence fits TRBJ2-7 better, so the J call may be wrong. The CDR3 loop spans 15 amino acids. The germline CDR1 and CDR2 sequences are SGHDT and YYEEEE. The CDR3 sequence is CASSLQGPLSYEQYF. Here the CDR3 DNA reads TGTGCCAGCAGCTTACAGGGACCGCTCTCCTACGAGCAGTACTTC.

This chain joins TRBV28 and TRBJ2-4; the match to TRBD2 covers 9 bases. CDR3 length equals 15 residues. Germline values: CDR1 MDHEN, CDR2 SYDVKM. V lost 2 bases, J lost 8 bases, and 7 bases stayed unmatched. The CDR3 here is CASSLAGGPYHIQYF. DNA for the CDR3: TGTGCCAGCAGTTTAGCGGGAGGGCCGTACCACATTCAGTACTTC.

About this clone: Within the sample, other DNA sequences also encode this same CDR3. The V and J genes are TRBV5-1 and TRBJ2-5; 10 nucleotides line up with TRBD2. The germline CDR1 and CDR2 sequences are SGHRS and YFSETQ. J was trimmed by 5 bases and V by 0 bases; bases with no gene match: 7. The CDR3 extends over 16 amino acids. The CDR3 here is CASSLGSSGRSETQYF. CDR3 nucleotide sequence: TGCGCCAGCAGCTTGGGTTCTAGCGGGAGAAGTGAGACCCAGTACTTC.

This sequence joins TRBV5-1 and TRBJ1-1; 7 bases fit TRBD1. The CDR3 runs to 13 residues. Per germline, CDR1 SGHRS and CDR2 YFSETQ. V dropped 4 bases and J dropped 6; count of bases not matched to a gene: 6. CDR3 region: CASSVDRRAEAFF. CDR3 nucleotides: TGCGCCAGCAGCGTGGACAGGAGGGCTGAAGCTTTCTTT.

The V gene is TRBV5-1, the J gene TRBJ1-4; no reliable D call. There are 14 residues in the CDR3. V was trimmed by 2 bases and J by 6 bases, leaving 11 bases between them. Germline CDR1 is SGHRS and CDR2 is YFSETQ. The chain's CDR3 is CASSLAGDYEKLFF. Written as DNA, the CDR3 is TGCGCCAGCAGCTTAGCGGGAGACTATGAAAAACTGTTTTTT.

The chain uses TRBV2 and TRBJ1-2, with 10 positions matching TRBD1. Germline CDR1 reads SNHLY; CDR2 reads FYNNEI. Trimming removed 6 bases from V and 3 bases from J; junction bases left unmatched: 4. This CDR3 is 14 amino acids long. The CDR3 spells CASRSGQGDYGYTF. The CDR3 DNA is TGTGCCAGCAGATCCGGACAGGGGGACTATGGCTACACCTTC.

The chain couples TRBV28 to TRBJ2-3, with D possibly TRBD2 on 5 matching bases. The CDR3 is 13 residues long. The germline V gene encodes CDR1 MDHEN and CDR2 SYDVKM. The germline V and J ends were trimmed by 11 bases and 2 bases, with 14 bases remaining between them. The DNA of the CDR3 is TGTGCCGGTCGAGCGGAGCCCACAGATACGCAGTATTTT. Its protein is CAGRAEPTDTQYF.

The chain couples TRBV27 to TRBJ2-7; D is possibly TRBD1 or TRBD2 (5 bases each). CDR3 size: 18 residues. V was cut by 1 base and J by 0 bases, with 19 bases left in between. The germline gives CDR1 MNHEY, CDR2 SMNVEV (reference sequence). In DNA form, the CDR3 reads TGTGCCAGCAGTTTATATAGGTGGGACCCGACATCCTCCTACGAGCAGTACTTC. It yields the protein CASSLYRWDPTSSYEQYF.

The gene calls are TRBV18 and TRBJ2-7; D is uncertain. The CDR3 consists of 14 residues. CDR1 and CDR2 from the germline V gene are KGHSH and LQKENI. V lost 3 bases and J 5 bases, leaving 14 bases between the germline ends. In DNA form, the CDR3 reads TGTGCCAGCTCACCTTACGTCCAGCCCGACGAGCAGTACTTC. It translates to CASSPYVQPDEQYF.

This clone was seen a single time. The CDR3 reads CASSFVPGAPEETQYF. CDR3 in DNA: TGTGCCAGCAGCTTCGTTCCGGGAGCCCCAGAAGAGACCCAGTACTTC. The chain joins TRBV7-6 to TRBJ2-5, with D tentatively TRBD2 (6 bases). Trimming shortened V by 3 bases and J by 3 bases, and 17 bases separated the two germline ends. The germline gives CDR1 SGHVS, CDR2 FNYEAQ. This CDR3 contains 16 residues. The full variable domain, with the rest looked up from reference TRBV7-6 and TRBJ2-5, is GAGVSQSPRYKVTKRGQDVALRCDPISGHVSLYWYRQALGQGPEFLTYFNYEAQQDKSGLPNDRFSAERPEGSISTLTIQRTEQRDSAMYRCASSFVPGAPEETQYFGPGTRLLVL.

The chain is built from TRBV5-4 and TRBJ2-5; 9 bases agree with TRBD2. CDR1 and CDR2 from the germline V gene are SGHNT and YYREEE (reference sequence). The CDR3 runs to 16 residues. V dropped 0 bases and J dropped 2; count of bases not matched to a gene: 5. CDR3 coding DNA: TGTGCCAGCAGCTTGGCTGTTGCGGGAGGGCAAGAGACCCAGTACTTC. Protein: CASSLAVAGGQETQYF.

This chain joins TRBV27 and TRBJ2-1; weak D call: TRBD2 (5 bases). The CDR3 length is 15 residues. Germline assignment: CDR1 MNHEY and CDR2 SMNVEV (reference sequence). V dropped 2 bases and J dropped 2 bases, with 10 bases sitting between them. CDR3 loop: CASSLKFGAYNEQFF. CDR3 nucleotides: TGTGCCAGCAGTTTAAAGTTCGGGGCCTACAATGAGCAGTTCTTC.

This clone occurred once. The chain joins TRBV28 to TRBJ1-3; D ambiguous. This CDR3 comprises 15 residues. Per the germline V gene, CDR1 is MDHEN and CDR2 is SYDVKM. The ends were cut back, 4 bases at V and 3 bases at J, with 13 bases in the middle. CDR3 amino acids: CASSSQPLGGNTIYF. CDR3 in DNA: TGTGCCAGCAGTTCGCAACCACTTGGTGGAAACACCATATATTTT.

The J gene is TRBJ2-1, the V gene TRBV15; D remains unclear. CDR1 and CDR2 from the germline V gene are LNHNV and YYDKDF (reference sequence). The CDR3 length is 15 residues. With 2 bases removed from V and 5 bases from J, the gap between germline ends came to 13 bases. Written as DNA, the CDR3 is TGTGCCACCAGCAGATCAGCCCATGGGGACAATGAGCAGTTCTTC. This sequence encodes CATSRSAHGDNEQFF.

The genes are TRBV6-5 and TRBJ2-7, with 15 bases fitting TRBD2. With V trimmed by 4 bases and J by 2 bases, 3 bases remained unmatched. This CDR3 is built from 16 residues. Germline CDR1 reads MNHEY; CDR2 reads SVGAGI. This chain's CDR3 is CASSWRTSGRAYEQYF. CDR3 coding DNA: TGTGCCAGCAGTTGGCGGACTAGCGGGAGGGCCTACGAGCAGTACTTC.

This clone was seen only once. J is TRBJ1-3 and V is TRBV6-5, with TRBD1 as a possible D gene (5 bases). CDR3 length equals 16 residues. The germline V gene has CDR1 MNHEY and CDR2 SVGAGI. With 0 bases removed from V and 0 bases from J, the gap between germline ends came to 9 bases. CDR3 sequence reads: CASSYSRGVSGNTIYF. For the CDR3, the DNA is TGTGCCAGCAGTTACTCGAGGGGAGTCTCTGGAAACACCATATATTTT.

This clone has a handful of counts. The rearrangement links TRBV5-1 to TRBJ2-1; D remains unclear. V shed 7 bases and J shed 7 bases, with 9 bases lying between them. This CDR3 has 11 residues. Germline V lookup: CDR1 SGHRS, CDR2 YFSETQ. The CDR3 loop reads CASGRSNEQFF. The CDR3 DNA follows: TGCGCCAGCGGTAGATCGAATGAGCAGTTCTTC.

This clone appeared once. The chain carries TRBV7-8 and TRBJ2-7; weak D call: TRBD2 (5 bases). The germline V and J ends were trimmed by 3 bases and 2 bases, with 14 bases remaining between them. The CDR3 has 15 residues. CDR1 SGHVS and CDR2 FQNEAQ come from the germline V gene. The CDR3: CASSLKRAQPYEQYF. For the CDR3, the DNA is TGTGCCAGCAGCTTGAAGAGGGCTCAACCCTACGAGCAGTACTTC.

The CDR3: CASRRGGEQYF. In DNA form, the CDR3 reads TGTGCCAGCAGGAGGGGAGGAGAGCAGTACTTC. The genes are TRBV2 and TRBJ2-7; D is possibly TRBD2 (6 bases). CDR1 is SNHLY, CDR2 FYNNEI, per germline. Between the trimmed V and J ends, which lost 6 bases and 7 bases, there was a span of 10 bases. The CDR3 sequence is 11 residues long.

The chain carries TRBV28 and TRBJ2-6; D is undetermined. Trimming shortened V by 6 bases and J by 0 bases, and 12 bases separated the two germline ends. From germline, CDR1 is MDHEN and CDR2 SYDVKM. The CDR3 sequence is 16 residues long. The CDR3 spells CASSSWVSSGANVLTF. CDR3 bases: TGTGCCAGCAGCTCTTGGGTCTCCTCTGGGGCCAACGTCCTGACTTTC.

The CDR3 protein is CASSLDGRAYNEQFF. The CDR3 DNA reads as TGTGCCAGCAGCTTAGACGGGAGGGCCTACAATGAGCAGTTCTTC. The rearrangement joins TRBV7-9 to TRBJ2-1; 8 bases are a match to TRBD2. Germline loops: CDR1 SEHNR, CDR2 FQNEAQ (reference sequence). There are 15 residues in the CDR3. Germline trimming cut 1 base from V and 2 bases from J; bases unmatched to any gene: 1.

The CDR3 here is CAWSVRLGYNEQFF. The CDR3 nucleotides are TGTGCCTGGAGTGTACGGTTGGGGTACAATGAGCAGTTCTTC. The gene calls are TRBV30 and TRBJ2-1; D not resolved. The V gene lost 0 bases and the J gene lost 4 bases, with 10 bases spanning the gap. This CDR3 has 14 amino acids. From germline, CDR1 is GTSNPN and CDR2 SVGIG (reference sequence).

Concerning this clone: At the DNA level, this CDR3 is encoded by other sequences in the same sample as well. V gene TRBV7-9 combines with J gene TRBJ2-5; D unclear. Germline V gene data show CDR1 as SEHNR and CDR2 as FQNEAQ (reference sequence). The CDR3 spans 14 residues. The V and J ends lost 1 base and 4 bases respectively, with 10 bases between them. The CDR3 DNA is TGTGCCAGCAGCTTAGTGGCAGGTGGAGAGACCCAGTACTTC. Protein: CASSLVAGGETQYF.

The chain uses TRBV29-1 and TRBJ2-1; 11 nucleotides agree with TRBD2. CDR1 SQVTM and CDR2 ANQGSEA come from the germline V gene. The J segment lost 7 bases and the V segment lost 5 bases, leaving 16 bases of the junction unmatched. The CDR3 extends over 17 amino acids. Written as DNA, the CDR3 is TGCAGCGTTAGAGCCTATAGCGGGAGGGTCCCTAGGAATGAGCAGTTCTTC. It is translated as CSVRAYSGRVPRNEQFF.